Presented here are 12 T cell receptor beta chains from one specimen sequenced in a study of cytomegalovirus exposure and HLA in healthy donors. Researchers ran the PCR with 60 Vbeta and 13 Jbeta primers. Generated by immunoSEQ multiplex PCR, the TCRdb table keeps only in-frame clones and is missing some. The sample has some 160,000 clones; 60% to 80% are singletons. The sequenced sample was PBMCs. Receptor source: a male donor in good health and CMV-seronegative.

The gene calls are TRBV2 and TRBJ1-6; the D is unclear. The CDR3 totals 15 residues. Per the germline V gene, CDR1 is SNHLY and CDR2 is FYNNEI. The V and J ends lost 5 bases and 0 bases respectively, with 8 bases between them. The CDR3 nucleotides are TGTGCCAGCAGTCCCAGAAGCTCCTATAATTCACCCCTCCACTTT. Its translation is CASSPRSSYNSPLHF.

The chain combines TRBV16 with TRBJ2-2; tentatively, D is TRBD1 (6 bases). V lost 3 bases to trimming and J lost 4 bases, with 9 bases between them. The CDR3 totals 14 residues. The germline V gene encodes CDR1 KGHSY and CDR2 FQNENV. CDR3: CASSQRGGTGELFF. Written as DNA, the CDR3 is TGTGCCAGCAGCCAGAGAGGGGGCACCGGGGAGCTGTTTTTT.

This clone was detected once. The chain links TRBV28 to TRBJ2-5, with 8 bases aligning to TRBD2. Germline trimming cut 5 bases from V and 2 bases from J; bases unmatched to any gene: 10. This CDR3 comprises 16 residues. Germline assignment: CDR1 MDHEN and CDR2 SYDVKM. In DNA form, the CDR3 reads TGTGCCAGCAGTCTCACGGGGGCTAGCGGGCAAGAGACCCAGTACTTC. As protein: CASSLTGASGQETQYF.

This CDR3 reads CASSLGRTSDTQYF. The CDR3 nucleotides are TGTGCCAGCAGCCTAGGACGGACTTCGGATACGCAGTATTTT. The gene calls are TRBV7-6 and TRBJ2-3; a possible D gene is TRBD2 (5 bases). Germline V gene data show CDR1 as SGHVS and CDR2 as FNYEAQ. V was shortened by 5 bases and J by 6 bases, with 15 bases between the two germline ends. This CDR3 comprises 14 residues. Together with reference TRBV7-6 and TRBJ2-3, the CDR3 gives the full variable domain: GAGVSQSPRYKVTKRGQDVALRCDPISGHVSLYWYRQALGQGPEFLTYFNYEAQQDKSGLPNDRFSAERPEGSISTLTIQRTEQRDSAMYRCASSLGRTSDTQYFGPGTRLTVL.

Concerning this clone: The junction and the germline gene differ at one end; a read error may be behind it. The V gene is TRBV7-9, the J gene TRBJ2-1; TRBD2 matches 10 bases. The CDR3 contains 14 residues. Germline V gene sequence: CDR1 SEHNR, CDR2 FQNEAQ (reference sequence). CDR3 DNA sequence: TGTTCCAGCAGTCCGAGCGGGAGGGATAATGAGCAGTTCTTC. Translation: CSSSPSGRDNEQFF.

The gene calls are TRBV5-4 and TRBJ1-6; D not certain. CDR3 length: 14 amino acids. V was pared by 2 bases and J by 8 bases, with 11 bases between. Germline V gene data show CDR1 as SGHNT and CDR2 as YYREEE (reference sequence). CDR3 DNA: TGTGCCAGCAGCTTAGCCCCTGAGGATTCACCCCTCCACTTT. Translating gives CASSLAPEDSPLHF.

The chain uses TRBV13 and TRBJ2-3; maybe TRBD2 (5 bases). This CDR3 contains 16 residues. CDR1 is PRHDT, CDR2 FYEKMQ, per germline (reference sequence). Trimming removed 0 bases at V and 6 bases at J, with 16 bases between. CDR3 residues: CASSLGAGSPSDTQYF. Here the CDR3 DNA reads TGTGCCAGCAGCTTAGGGGCGGGCTCACCGTCGGATACGCAGTATTTT. The full variable domain, its missing parts supplied by reference TRBV13 and TRBJ2-3, is AAGVIQSPRHLIKEKRETATLKCYPIPRHDTVYWYQQGPGQDPQFLISFYEKMQSDKGSIPDRFSAQQFSDYHSELNMSSLELGDSALYFCASSLGAGSPSDTQYFGPGTRLTVL.

This chain joins TRBV6-5 and TRBJ2-7, with a possible D match to TRBD1 (6 bases). The CDR3 runs to 14 residues. Trimming pared 6 bases from V and 3 bases from J, leaving 15 bases between. Germline CDR1 MNHEY, CDR2 SVGAGI. CDR3 sequence (DNA): TGTGCCAGCAGCCCCAGGGGCTTAAGCTACGAGCAGTACTTC. Translating it yields CASSPRGLSYEQYF.

There are a few counts of this clone. The V and J genes are TRBV15 and TRBJ2-7, with D perhaps matching TRBD1 (6 bases). The CDR3 sequence is 15 residues long. The V and J ends lost 3 bases and 1 base respectively, with 13 bases between them. Germline V gene data show CDR1 as LNHNV and CDR2 as YYDKDF (reference sequence). The DNA of the CDR3 is TGTGCCACCAGCAGGAGGGGGTACGAGTCCTACGAGCAGTACTTC. Translation: CATSRRGYESYEQYF.

V gene TRBV5-1 combines with J gene TRBJ2-2; perhaps TRBD1 as D (6 bases). Trimming removed 5 bases from V and 4 bases from J, with 15 bases in between. The germline V gene has CDR1 SGHRS and CDR2 YFSETQ. CDR3 length: 15 amino acids. The CDR3 sequence: CASREAGASTGELFF. The CDR3, as DNA: TGCGCCAGCAGGGAGGCAGGGGCGAGCACCGGGGAGCTGTTTTTT.

This clone was observed a single time. The V and J genes are TRBV10-3 and TRBJ2-1, with 11 bases lining up with TRBD2. CDR1 and CDR2 from the germline V gene are ENHRY and SYGVKD. The CDR3 extends over 17 amino acids. The trim removed 4 bases at V and 8 bases at J, leaving 13 bases unmatched. The CDR3 reads CAISAGLAAQGVDEQFF. The CDR3 bases are TGTGCCATCAGTGCGGGACTAGCGGCTCAGGGGGTGGATGAGCAGTTCTTC.

The chain has TRBV5-1 and TRBJ1-1, with 12 bases fitting TRBD1. V shed 4 bases, J shed 1 base, and the junction held 5 bases outside the gene matches. Germline assignment: CDR1 SGHRS and CDR2 YFSETQ. The CDR3 extends over 16 amino acids. The CDR3 sequence: CASSPGTGGRNTEAFF. As DNA, the CDR3 is TGCGCCAGCAGCCCCGGGACAGGGGGCAGGAACACTGAAGCTTTCTTT.